This TCR beta chain was found in a study of blood T cells in healthy people across ages. V lost 4 bases and J 7 bases, leaving 10 bases between the germline ends. This CDR3 region has 12 residues. Germline values: CDR1 LGHDT, CDR2 YNNKEL (reference sequence). A second roughly 6 to 11 cycle PCR used barcoded and J-beta primers. Each CDR3 protein is one row after TCRdb ran MiXCR on the 5' RACE reads. The table includes about 680,000 distinct CDR3 sequences, roughly 50% detected once. The sample holds a few counts of this clonotype. The sample comprised blood. The chain is built from TRBV3-1 and TRBJ1-2; D gene unclear. The sequence derives from a woman aged 55-75 years in good health. CDR3 residues: CASSRGGSGYTF. The CDR3 DNA reads TGTGCCAGCAGCCGGGGAGGGTCTGGCTACACCTTC.